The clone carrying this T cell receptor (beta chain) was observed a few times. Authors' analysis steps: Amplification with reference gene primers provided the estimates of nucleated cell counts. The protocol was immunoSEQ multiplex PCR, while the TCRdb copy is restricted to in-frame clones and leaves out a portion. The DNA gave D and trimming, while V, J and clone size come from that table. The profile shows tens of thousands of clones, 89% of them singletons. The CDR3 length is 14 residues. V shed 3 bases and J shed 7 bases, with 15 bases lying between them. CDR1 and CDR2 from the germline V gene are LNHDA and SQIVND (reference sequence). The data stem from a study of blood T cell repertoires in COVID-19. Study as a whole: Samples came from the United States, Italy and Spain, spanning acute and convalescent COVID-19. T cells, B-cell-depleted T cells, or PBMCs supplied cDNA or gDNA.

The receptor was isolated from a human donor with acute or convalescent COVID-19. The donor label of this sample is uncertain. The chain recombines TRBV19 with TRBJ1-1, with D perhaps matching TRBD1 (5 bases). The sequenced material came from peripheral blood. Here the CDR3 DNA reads TGTGCCAGTAGTATTATTGGGTCCAGGGTTGAAGCTTTCTTT. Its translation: CASSIIGSRVEAFF.